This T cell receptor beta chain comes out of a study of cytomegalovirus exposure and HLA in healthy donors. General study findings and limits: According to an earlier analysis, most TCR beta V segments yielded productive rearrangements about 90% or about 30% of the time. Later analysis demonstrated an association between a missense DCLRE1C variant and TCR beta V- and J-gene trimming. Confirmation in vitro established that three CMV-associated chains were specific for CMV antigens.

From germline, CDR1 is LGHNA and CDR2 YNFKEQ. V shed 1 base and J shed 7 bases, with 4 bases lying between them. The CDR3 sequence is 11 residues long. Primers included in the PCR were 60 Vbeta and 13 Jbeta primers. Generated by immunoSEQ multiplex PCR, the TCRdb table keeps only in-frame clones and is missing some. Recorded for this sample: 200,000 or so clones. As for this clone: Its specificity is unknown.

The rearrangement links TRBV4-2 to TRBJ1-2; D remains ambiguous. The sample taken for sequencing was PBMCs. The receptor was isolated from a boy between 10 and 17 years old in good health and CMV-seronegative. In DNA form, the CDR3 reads TGTGCCAGCAGCCAAGTCGGTGGCTACACCTTC. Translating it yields CASSQVGGYTF.